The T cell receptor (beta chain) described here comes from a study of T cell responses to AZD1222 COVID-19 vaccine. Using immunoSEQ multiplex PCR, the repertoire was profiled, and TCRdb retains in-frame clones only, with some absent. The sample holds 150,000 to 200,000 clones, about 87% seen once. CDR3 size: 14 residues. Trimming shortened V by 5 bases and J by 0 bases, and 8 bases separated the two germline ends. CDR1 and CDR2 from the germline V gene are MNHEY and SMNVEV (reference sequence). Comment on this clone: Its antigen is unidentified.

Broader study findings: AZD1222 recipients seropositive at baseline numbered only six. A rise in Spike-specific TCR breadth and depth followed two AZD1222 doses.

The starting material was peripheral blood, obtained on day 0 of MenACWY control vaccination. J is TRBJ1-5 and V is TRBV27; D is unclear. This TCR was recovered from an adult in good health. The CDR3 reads CASSDGYSNQPQHF. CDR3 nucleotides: TGTGCCAGCAGTGACGGATATAGCAATCAGCCCCAGCATTTT.